A single sample is the source of the 28 T cell receptor beta chains below, sequenced in a study of response to subunit inactivated influenza vaccine. One entry per CDR3 protein, called by TCRdb with MiXCR from the RT-PCR reads. This table has 650,000 to 800,000 distinct CDR3 sequences, roughly 14% appearing once. This sample comprised PBMCs from blood, obtained less than 15 days before vaccination. The receptors stem from a man aged 50-59 years who received an inactivated influenza vaccine.

This clonotype was picked up a small number of times. J is TRBJ2-3 and V is TRBV30; 11 bases fit TRBD1. This CDR3 is 16 amino acids long. The germline V gene encodes CDR1 GTSNPN and CDR2 SVGIG (reference sequence). V dropped 3 bases and J dropped 3; count of bases not matched to a gene: 8. CDR3 protein: CAWSGQGAIKTDTQYF. DNA for the CDR3: TGTGCCTGGAGCGGACAGGGGGCGATTAAAACAGATACGCAGTATTTT.

In this sample, this clonotype turned up a few times. This chain uses TRBV11-2 with TRBJ2-3; D remains unclear. The V and J ends lost 4 bases and 0 bases respectively, with 8 bases between them. This CDR3 is built from 14 residues. Germline-derived CDR1 and CDR2 are SGHAT and FQNNGV. The CDR3 region has the DNA TGTGCCAGCAGCTCTCTATTAAGCACAGATACGCAGTATTTT. As protein: CASSSLLSTDTQYF.

J is TRBJ2-3 and V is TRBV9; D is perhaps TRBD1 (6 bases). Per germline, CDR1 SGDLS and CDR2 YYNGEE. Trimming shortened V by 0 bases and J by 4 bases, and 12 bases separated the two germline ends. CDR3 length: 15 residues. The CDR3 coding sequence is TGTGCCAGCAGCGTAGGGGGACATAGCTCAGATACGCAGTATTTT. Translated: CASSVGGHSSDTQYF.

This clonotype has just a few counts. The genes are TRBV6-6 and TRBJ2-2, with D tentatively TRBD2 (6 bases). V dropped 6 bases and J dropped 13 bases, with 18 bases sitting between them. Germline V lookup: CDR1 MNHNY, CDR2 SVGAGI (reference sequence). This CDR3 is 13 amino acids long. CDR3 nucleotide sequence: TGTGCCAGCAGGCCTGACGGGAGTGGAGCGCTGTTTTTT. This gives the protein CASRPDGSGALFF.

The chain recombines TRBV4-3 with TRBJ2-6; TRBD1 is a possible D gene (6 bases). CDR3 length: 17 residues. Per germline, CDR1 LGHNA and CDR2 YSLEER. The V end lost 3 bases, the J end lost 0 bases, and 12 bases lay between the germline ends. For the CDR3, the DNA is TGCGCCAGCAGCCAGGGTCGGACAGCCTCTGGGGCCAACGTCCTGACTTTC. This translates into CASSQGRTASGANVLTF.

The chain carries TRBV4-3 and TRBJ1-1; D call uncertain. V was pared by 0 bases and J by 1 base, with 9 bases between. The germline V gene has CDR1 LGHNA and CDR2 YSLEER. The CDR3 covers 15 residues. The CDR3 reads CASSQDKKPNTEAFF. The CDR3, as DNA: TGCGCCAGCAGCCAAGACAAAAAACCGAACACTGAAGCTTTCTTT.

This clonotype has only a few counts. V is TRBV4-2 and J is TRBJ2-1, with 8 bases that match TRBD2. Germline CDR1 and CDR2: LGHNA and YNFKEQ. V lost 4 bases and J lost 7; bases outside the gene matches: 12. This CDR3 contains 16 residues. This CDR3 is CASSRAPLAAPNEQFF. DNA for the CDR3: TGTGCCAGCAGCCGAGCCCCACTAGCGGCACCTAATGAGCAGTTCTTC.

This clonotype was seen ten or more times. V usage is TRBV5-1 and J usage is TRBJ1-1; D gene uncertain. Trimming removed 2 bases at V and 1 base at J, with 9 bases between. Germline loops: CDR1 SGHRS, CDR2 YFSETQ. The CDR3 contains 14 residues. CDR3 loop: CASSLPQSNTEAFF. In DNA form, the CDR3 reads TGCGCCAGCAGCTTACCCCAATCGAACACTGAAGCTTTCTTT.

Here the CDR3 reads CACQGLKNTGELFF. The CDR3 DNA sequence: TGTGCCTGCCAGGGGCTTAAGAACACCGGGGAGCTGTTTTTT. The chain recombines TRBV30 with TRBJ2-2, with a weak D call TRBD1 (6 bases). The germline gives CDR1 GTSNPN, CDR2 SVGIG (reference sequence). The CDR3 length is 14 residues. Between the trimmed V and J ends, which lost 6 bases and 1 base, there was a span of 12 bases.

This clonotype was recorded a few times. This chain joins TRBV20-1 and TRBJ1-4, with D uncertain. Germline CDR1 DFQATT, CDR2 SNEGSKA (reference sequence). The CDR3 length is 14 residues. The ends were cut back, 6 bases at V and 4 bases at J, with 15 bases in the middle. The CDR3 loop reads CSASRGSGNEKLFF. Written as DNA, the CDR3 is TGCAGTGCGAGCCGCGGCAGTGGTAATGAAAAACTGTTTTTT.

In its sample, this clonotype was seen many times. The chain joins TRBV5-1 to TRBJ2-1; 12 bases align to TRBD2. The ends lost 4 bases at V and 4 bases at J; junction bases unmatched: 3. Germline values: CDR1 SGHRS, CDR2 YFSETQ. This CDR3 spans 15 amino acids. DNA of the CDR3: TGCGCCAGCAGCCGGACTAGCGGGATTTACAATGAGCAGTTCTTC. Translation: CASSRTSGIYNEQFF.

The chain joins TRBV7-9 to TRBJ1-1; no clear D gene. Trimming removed 2 bases at V and 6 bases at J, with 19 bases between. Germline CDR1 and CDR2: SEHNR and FQNEAQ (reference sequence). CDR3 size: 16 residues. As DNA, the CDR3 is TGTGCCAGCAGCTTACGCCCCGGGGAGGGTAGGGCTGAAGCTTTCTTT. It encodes CASSLRPGEGRAEAFF.

This chain joins TRBV19 and TRBJ2-2, with 8 bases that match TRBD1. The germline CDR1 and CDR2 sequences are LNHDA and SQIVND (reference sequence). The CDR3 covers 15 residues. J was trimmed by 3 bases and V by 5 bases; bases with no gene match: 5. CDR3 in amino acids: CASSRQGADTGELFF. DNA of the CDR3: TGTGCCAGTAGTCGGCAGGGGGCTGACACCGGGGAGCTGTTTTTT.

This chain connects TRBV6-1 to TRBJ2-2; 8 bases are shared with TRBD1. The CDR3 is 17 amino acids. V shed 7 bases, J shed 2 bases, and the junction held 12 bases outside the gene matches. Germline V lookup: CDR1 MNHNS, CDR2 SASEGT. Here the CDR3 reads CASTDNLGQVNTGELFF. The CDR3 DNA reads TGTGCCAGCACCGACAATCTGGGACAGGTTAACACCGGGGAGCTGTTTTTT.

This clonotype was seen repeatedly, ten times or more. The chain carries TRBV3-1 and TRBJ1-1, with D uncertain. V was trimmed by 0 bases and J by 1 base, leaving 12 bases between them. The germline V gene encodes CDR1 LGHDT and CDR2 YNNKEL (reference sequence). The CDR3 covers 16 residues. DNA of the CDR3: TGTGCCAGCAGCCAAGAACGAGTGAAACAGAACACTGAAGCTTTCTTT. Its protein product is CASSQERVKQNTEAFF. Complete variable domain (other parts from reference TRBV3-1 and TRBJ1-1): DTAVSQTPKYLVTQMGNDKSIKCEQNLGHDTMYWYKQDSKKFLKIMFSYNNKELIINETVPNRFSPKSPDKAHLNLHINSLELGDSAVYFCASSQERVKQNTEAFFGQGTRLTVV.

On this clonotype itself: At one boundary the junction diverges from the germline segment, which might be a read error. The chain combines TRBV30 with TRBJ1-3; D possibly corresponds to TRBD1 (5 bases). The CDR3 extends over 16 amino acids. The germline V gene encodes CDR1 GTSNPN and CDR2 SVGIG (reference sequence). The CDR3 DNA sequence: TGTGCCTGGAGTGTTGTTGGGGCGCGCCCTGGAAACACCACATATTTT. This encodes CAWSVVGARPGNTTYF.

This clonotype was counted at least ten times. The V gene is TRBV4-1, the J gene TRBJ1-5; no clear D. The CDR3 totals 13 residues. V lost 6 bases to trimming and J lost 5 bases, with 11 bases between them. Germline V gene lookup returns CDR1 MGHRA and CDR2 YSYEKL. The DNA for the CDR3 is TGCGCCAGCAGTCTAGGGTTGGATCAGCCCCAGCATTTT. Translating it yields CASSLGLDQPQHF.

CDR3 in amino acids: CASSAGGASGKIISPLHF. CDR3 DNA: TGCGCCAGCAGCGCCGGGGGAGCGTCCGGGAAAATAATTTCACCCCTCCACTTT. The chain is built from TRBV10-2 and TRBJ1-6; maybe TRBD1 (5 bases). The germline gives CDR1 WSHSY, CDR2 SAAADI. The CDR3 has 18 amino acids. Trimming stripped 6 bases from V and 9 bases from J, with 27 bases between.

Ten or more counts support this clonotype. The CDR3 is CSARAGERGYQETQYF. The DNA for the CDR3 is TGCAGTGCTAGAGCTGGAGAACGGGGGTACCAAGAGACCCAGTACTTC. The rearrangement links TRBV20-1 to TRBJ2-5; a weak D match, TRBD2 (6 bases). Trimming removed 1 base at V and 0 bases at J, with 15 bases between. The CDR3 length is 16 residues. The germline CDR1 and CDR2 sequences are DFQATT and SNEGSKA (reference sequence).

V usage is TRBV27 and J usage is TRBJ2-7; 7 nucleotides match TRBD2. Germline assignment: CDR1 MNHEY and CDR2 SMNVEV (reference sequence). CDR3 length: 15 amino acids. V shed 5 bases and J 7 bases; nucleotides not matched to a gene: 14. The CDR3 DNA follows: TGTGCCAGCAGTCCGAGGACTAGGTTCGTGGTAGAGCAGTACTTC. It translates to CASSPRTRFVVEQYF.

V gene TRBV4-2 combines with J gene TRBJ2-7; 12 positions agree with TRBD2. Looked up from germline, CDR1 is LGHNA and CDR2 is YNFKEQ. CDR3 length: 16 amino acids. V dropped 3 bases and J dropped 0; count of bases not matched to a gene: 3. For the CDR3, the DNA is TGTGCCAGCAGCCAGGAGGGACTAGCGGGCTCCTACGAGCAGTACTTC. Its protein product is CASSQEGLAGSYEQYF.

The chain employs TRBV7-9 and TRBJ2-1, with 7 nucleotides matching TRBD2. This CDR3 is 15 amino acids long. The germline V gene has CDR1 SEHNR and CDR2 FQNEAQ (reference sequence). V was clipped by 4 bases and J by 6 bases; unmatched bases: 9. CDR3 protein: CASSSILGTINEQFF. The CDR3, as DNA: TGTGCCAGCAGCTCTATTCTTGGGACTATCAATGAGCAGTTCTTC.

The table lists this clonotype with many counts. The CDR3 DNA follows: TGTGCCAGCAGTTTAATAGGTCAGCCCCAGCATTTT. It yields the protein CASSLIGQPQHF. This chain connects TRBV12-3 or TRBV12-4 to TRBJ1-5; D call uncertain. V was trimmed by 2 bases and J by 6 bases, leaving 5 bases between them. There are 12 residues in the CDR3.

The sample holds a few counts of this clonotype. This chain uses TRBV15 with TRBJ1-2, with 9 bases lining up with TRBD1. CDR1 LNHNV and CDR2 YYDKDF come from the germline V gene (reference sequence). The CDR3 extends over 14 amino acids. V trimming: 4 bases; J trimming: 4 bases; junction bases outside the gene matches: 4. This CDR3 is CATSIQTGGYGYTF. The CDR3 DNA sequence: TGTGCCACCAGCATCCAGACAGGGGGCTATGGCTACACCTTC.

The chain combines TRBV30 with TRBJ2-3; tentatively, D is TRBD1 (6 bases). The CDR3 is made up of 16 amino acids. CDR1 is GTSNPN, CDR2 SVGIG, per germline (reference sequence). V was shortened by 1 base and J by 6 bases, with 20 bases between the two germline ends. CDR3 in amino acids: CAWSASPGTPRDTQYF. Here the CDR3 DNA reads TGTGCCTGGAGTGCCTCCCCCGGGACACCGCGGGATACGCAGTATTTT. The full variable domain, rest sourced from reference TRBV30 and TRBJ2-3, is SQTIHQWPATLVQPVGSPLSLECTVEGTSNPNLYWYRQAAGRGLQLLFYSVGIGQISSEVPQNLSASRPQDRQFILSSKKLLLSDSGFYLCAWSASPGTPRDTQYFGPGTRLTVL.

This clonotype occurred a few times. The chain employs TRBV12-3 or TRBV12-4 and TRBJ1-1, with D tentatively TRBD1 (6 bases). Trimming pared 7 bases from V and 2 bases from J, leaving 17 bases between. The CDR3 runs 15 residues. The CDR3 loop reads CASTITGFPNTEAFF. CDR3 nucleotide sequence: TGTGCCAGCACGATAACAGGGTTCCCAAACACTGAAGCTTTCTTT.

There are a few counts of this clonotype. This chain connects TRBV7-9 to TRBJ2-7; D assignment may be TRBD1 or TRBD2 (5 bases each). The V and J ends lost 6 bases and 2 bases respectively, with 11 bases between them. This CDR3 is 13 amino acids long. Germline lookup yields CDR1 SEHNR and CDR2 FQNEAQ (reference sequence). This chain's CDR3 is CASSPGAPYEQYF. The CDR3 DNA reads as TGTGCCAGCAGTCCCGGGGCCCCCTACGAGCAGTACTTC.

The chain has TRBV15 and TRBJ2-1, with TRBD2 identical over 7 bases. CDR3 length equals 14 residues. Germline lookup yields CDR1 LNHNV and CDR2 YYDKDF (reference sequence). Trimming removed 2 bases from V and 5 bases from J; junction bases left unmatched: 3. The CDR3 bases are TGTGCCACCAGCAGACTAGCGGATAACAATGAGCAGTTCTTC. Its protein product is CATSRLADNNEQFF.